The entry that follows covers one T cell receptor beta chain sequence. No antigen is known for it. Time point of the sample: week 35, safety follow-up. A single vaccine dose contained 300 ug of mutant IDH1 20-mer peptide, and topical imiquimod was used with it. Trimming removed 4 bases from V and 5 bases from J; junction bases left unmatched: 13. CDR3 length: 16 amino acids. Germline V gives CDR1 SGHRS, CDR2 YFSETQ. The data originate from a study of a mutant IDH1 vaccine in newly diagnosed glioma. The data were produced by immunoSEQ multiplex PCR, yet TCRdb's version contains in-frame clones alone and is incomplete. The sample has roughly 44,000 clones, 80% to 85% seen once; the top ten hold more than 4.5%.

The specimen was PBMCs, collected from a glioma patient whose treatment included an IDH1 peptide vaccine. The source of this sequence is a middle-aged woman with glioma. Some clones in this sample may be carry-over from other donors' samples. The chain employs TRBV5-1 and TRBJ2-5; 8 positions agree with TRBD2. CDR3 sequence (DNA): TGCGCCAGCAGCGAGACCCTCGGACTAGCCGGTGAGACCCAGTACTTC. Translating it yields CASSETLGLAGETQYF.